The next 12 T cell receptor beta chains were all read from a single sample in a study of blood T cell repertoires in COVID-19. Repertoires were generated with immunoSEQ multiplex PCR, while TCRdb's copy carries only in-frame clones and drops some. The repertoire consists of tens of thousands of clones, with 75% to 90% occurring once and the leading ten covering roughly two fifths. Sequenced sample: peripheral blood. Every receptor here comes from a man aged 55 to 70 with active or convalescent COVID-19.

J is TRBJ2-7 and V is TRBV5-5; D is uncertain. Germline lookup yields CDR1 SGHKS and CDR2 YYEKEE (reference sequence). The CDR3 has 15 residues. V was cut by 1 base and J by 5 bases, with 16 bases left in between. The CDR3 sequence: CASSLIWSSVHEQYV. CDR3 bases: TGTGCCAGCAGCTTGATCTGGTCATCGGTTCACGAGCAGTACGTC.

This clone was seen only a few times. The rearrangement links TRBV6-6 to TRBJ1-2; no firm D call. The CDR3 length is 13 residues. CDR1 is MNHNY, CDR2 SVGAGI, per germline (reference sequence). Trimming left V 0 bases short and J 8 bases short, with 10 bases between. CDR3 coding DNA: TGTGCCAGCAGTTACTCCGCAGAAAGAGGCTACACCTTC. It yields the protein CASSYSAERGYTF.

The rearrangement uses TRBV21-1 and TRBJ1-1; the table's D gene call, TRBD1, was not cross checked with the DNA. TRBV21-1 is reported as a pseudogene. The CDR3 contains 16 residues. The CDR3 bases are TGTGCCAGCAGCAAACCCCTACAGGGGGCCGGAACTGAAGCTTTCTTT. It codes for CASSKPLQGAGTEAFF.

The rearrangement joins TRBV19 to TRBJ2-2, with 9 bases aligning to TRBD2. V lost 7 bases and J lost 2; bases outside the gene matches: 5. Germline lookup yields CDR1 LNHDA and CDR2 SQIVND (reference sequence). The CDR3 is 15 residues long. In DNA form, the CDR3 reads TGTGCCAGTATCCCGACTAGCGGAAACACCGGGGAGCTGTTTTTT. Translating gives CASIPTSGNTGELFF.

The count of this clone is one. The chain employs TRBV3-1 (or the pseudogene TRBV3-2) and TRBJ1-5; tentative D call: TRBD1 (6 bases). There are 14 residues in the CDR3. V lost 1 base and J lost 6, with 10 bases in between. The germline V gene encodes CDR1 LGHDT and CDR2 YNNKEL (reference sequence). CDR3: CASSQAQGFQPQHF. The CDR3 DNA sequence: TGTGCCAGCAGCCAAGCACAGGGTTTTCAGCCCCAGCATTTT.

The rearrangement joins TRBV11-3 to TRBJ1-2; the match to TRBD1 covers 7 bases. The CDR3 is made up of 14 amino acids. The germline gives CDR1 SGHNT, CDR2 YENEEA. V dropped 5 bases and J dropped 4; count of bases not matched to a gene: 7. The CDR3 DNA sequence: TGTGCCAGCAGCCTACAGGGGACCCTCTATGGCTACACCTTC. This encodes CASSLQGTLYGYTF.

J is TRBJ2-7 and V is TRBV21-1; the table's D call, TRBD2, was not checked against the DNA. TRBV21-1 is reported as a pseudogene. The CDR3 loop spans 16 amino acids. Written as DNA, the CDR3 is TGTGCCAGCAGCAACCAGCGGGAGGTCTACTACTACGAGCAGTACGTC. Translated, it gives CASSNQREVYYYEQYV.

In nucleotides, the CDR3 is TGCGCCAGCAGCCAAAAAGAAACAGTAGAAGAGACCCAGTACTTC. Encoded protein: CASSQKETVEETQYF. The V gene is TRBV4-1, the J gene TRBJ2-5; unclear D gene. V gave up 2 bases and J gave up 3 bases, with 13 bases separating them. This CDR3 is built from 15 residues. CDR1 and CDR2 from the germline V gene are MGHRA and YSYEKL.

The chain employs TRBV18 and TRBJ2-1; D ambiguous. Trimming left V 2 bases short and J 10 bases short, with 12 bases between. Germline values: CDR1 KGHSH, CDR2 LQKENI. The CDR3 runs to 13 residues. In DNA form, the CDR3 reads TGTGCCAGCTCACCAGTAGGAGCCGACGAGCAGTTCTTC. Translation: CASSPVGADEQFF.

The chain couples TRBV9 to TRBJ2-5; 7 nucleotides agree with TRBD1. V dropped 2 bases and J dropped 4; count of bases not matched to a gene: 5. The CDR3 runs to 14 residues. Germline lookup yields CDR1 SGDLS and CDR2 YYNGEE. CDR3 sequence (DNA): TGTGCCAGCAGCGTCCGGGACAGTCCAGAGACCCAGTACTTC. Translating gives CASSVRDSPETQYF. The variable domain in full, with the rest retrieved from reference TRBV9 and TRBJ2-5, is DSGVTQTPKHLITATGQRVTLRCSPRSGDLSVYWYQQSLDQGLQFLIQYYNGEERAKGNILERFSAQQFPDLHSELNLSSLELGDSALYFCASSVRDSPETQYFGPGTRLLVL.

The chain employs TRBV19 and TRBJ2-1; maybe TRBD2 (5 bases). The germline V gene has CDR1 LNHDA and CDR2 SQIVND (reference sequence). The CDR3 totals 15 residues. Trimming shortened V by 8 bases and J by 9 bases, and 23 bases separated the two germline ends. CDR3 nucleotide sequence: TGTGCCAGTGCGGGTAGTGGGAGTTTCTTTCCTGAGCAGTTCTTC. Translation: CASAGSGSFFPEQFF.

This clone has a single count. This chain links TRBV4-1 with TRBJ1-5; D is unresolved. The germline V gene encodes CDR1 MGHRA and CDR2 YSYEKL. V shed 1 base and J shed 1 base, with 11 bases lying between them. This CDR3 is 16 amino acids long. CDR3 residues: CASSQGAAVSNQPQHF. DNA for the CDR3: TGCGCCAGCAGCCAAGGAGCGGCAGTCAGCAATCAGCCCCAGCATTTT.